The 27 T cell receptor beta chains below all came from one sample that was sequenced in a study of lymphopenia after photon versus proton radiotherapy. Clones were sequenced by immunoSEQ multiplex PCR, and TCRdb holds only the in-frame ones, with some missing. This table holds fewer than 20,000 clones, approximately 90% found once. The sequencing used peripheral blood, collected from a patient treated with proton-based radiotherapy. The receptors come from a man aged 70-80 years with pancreatic cancer.

This chain connects TRBV27 to TRBJ2-7; 7 nucleotides line up with TRBD1. This CDR3 has 13 amino acids. CDR1 and CDR2 (germline): MNHEY, SMNVEV (reference sequence). Germline trimming cut 6 bases from V and 0 bases from J; bases unmatched to any gene: 2. The CDR3 reads CASSRDSSYEQYF. CDR3 DNA sequence: TGTGCCAGCAGCAGGGACAGCTCCTACGAGCAGTACTTC.

The chain has TRBV5-6 and TRBJ1-1; 9 bases match TRBD1. The CDR3 totals 12 residues. Germline V CDR1 and CDR2: SGHDT, YYEEEE. Losses at the gene ends were 4 bases for V and 7 bases for J; bases not matched to a gene: 2. CDR3 protein: CASSRTGVEAFF. Written as DNA, the CDR3 is TGTGCCAGCAGCAGGACAGGGGTTGAAGCTTTCTTT.

The chain recombines TRBV7-9 with TRBJ1-1; the D is unclear. Trimming pared 2 bases from V and 1 base from J, leaving 17 bases between. The CDR3 runs 17 residues. Germline CDR1 SEHNR, CDR2 FQNEAQ (reference sequence). CDR3 sequence reads: CASSLPNSPPRNTEAFF. CDR3 nucleotide sequence: TGTGCCAGCAGCTTACCCAACAGCCCCCCGAGGAACACTGAAGCTTTCTTT. The complete variable domain, with remaining parts taken from reference TRBV7-9 and TRBJ1-1, reads DTGVSQNPRHKITKRGQNVTFRCDPISEHNRLYWYRQTLGQGPEFLTYFQNEAQLEKSRLLSDRFSAERPKGSFSTLEIQRTEQGDSAMYLCASSLPNSPPRNTEAFFGQGTRLTVV.

This chain uses TRBV7-9 with TRBJ1-1, with D maybe TRBD1 (5 bases). V dropped 5 bases and J dropped 3 bases, with 10 bases sitting between them. Germline CDR1 and CDR2: SEHNR and FQNEAQ (reference sequence). The CDR3 consists of 13 residues. The CDR3 region is CASSPGGYTEAFF. In DNA, the CDR3 is TGTGCCAGCAGCCCGGGGGGGTACACTGAAGCTTTCTTT.

The rearrangement links TRBV11-2 to TRBJ1-1; D gene ambiguous. Trimming stripped 5 bases from V and 4 bases from J, with 14 bases between. CDR3 length: 14 residues. CDR1 and CDR2 from the germline V gene are SGHAT and FQNNGV. The CDR3 coding sequence is TGTGCCAGCAGCCTAGGGTTGAGTCGCACTGAAGCTTTCTTT. Translated, it gives CASSLGLSRTEAFF. Combining the CDR3 with reference TRBV11-2 and TRBJ1-1 gives the whole variable domain EAGVAQSPRYKIIEKRQSVAFWCNPISGHATLYWYQQILGQGPKLLIQFQNNGVVDDSQLPKDRFSAERLKGVDSTLKIQPAKLEDSAVYLCASSLGLSRTEAFFGQGTRLTVV.

The V call is TRBV5-1, the J call TRBJ2-1; 10 bases are shared with TRBD2. The germline gives CDR1 SGHRS, CDR2 YFSETQ. The V and J ends lost 3 bases and 4 bases, in that order; junction bases with no gene match: 4. The CDR3 contains 15 residues. This chain's CDR3 is CASSSLAGNYNEQFF. Written as DNA, the CDR3 is TGCGCCAGCAGCTCACTAGCGGGAAATTACAATGAGCAGTTCTTC.

For this clone: Other nucleotide sequences in the sample specify the same CDR3. This chain joins TRBV9 and TRBJ1-1, with D possibly being TRBD1 (6 bases). CDR1 is SGDLS, CDR2 YYNGEE, per germline. V was pared by 4 bases and J by 0 bases, with 13 bases between. The CDR3 extends over 15 amino acids. CDR3 bases: TGTGCCAGCAGCCCACGGGACAACCTGAACACTGAAGCTTTCTTT. Protein sequence: CASSPRDNLNTEAFF. Combining the CDR3 with reference TRBV9 and TRBJ1-1 gives the whole variable domain DSGVTQTPKHLITATGQRVTLRCSPRSGDLSVYWYQQSLDQGLQFLIQYYNGEERAKGNILERFSAQQFPDLHSELNLSSLELGDSALYFCASSPRDNLNTEAFFGQGTRLTVV.

This chain links TRBV14 with TRBJ2-7; no reliable D call. V lost 2 bases to trimming and J lost 1 base, with 18 bases between them. The CDR3 extends over 17 amino acids. Germline CDR1 is SGHDN and CDR2 is FVKESK. CDR3 amino acids: CASSQNMVVGTSYEQYF. The CDR3 DNA is TGTGCCAGCAGCCAAAACATGGTTGTAGGTACATCCTACGAGCAGTACTTC.

This chain links TRBV18 with TRBJ1-6, with D possibly being TRBD1 (5 bases). Deletions cut 1 base from V and 2 bases from J, with 6 bases between. The germline V gene has CDR1 KGHSH and CDR2 LQKENI. The CDR3 has 15 residues. The CDR3 spells CASSPLDTYNSPLHF. CDR3 nucleotide sequence: TGTGCCAGCTCACCACTGGACACCTATAATTCACCCCTCCACTTT.

The genes are TRBV27 and TRBJ1-2, with 7 bases identical to TRBD1. Germline V CDR1 and CDR2: MNHEY, SMNVEV (reference sequence). V gave up 2 bases and J gave up 4 bases; unmatched junction bases: 7. The CDR3 has 15 residues. CDR3 DNA sequence: TGTGCCAGCAGTTTAGGCATGGGACAGCTCTATGGCTACACCTTC. Its translation is CASSLGMGQLYGYTF.

J is TRBJ1-6 and V is TRBV7-6; weak D call: TRBD1 (5 bases). V was clipped by 5 bases and J by 9 bases, with 20 bases between them. The germline gives CDR1 SGHVS, CDR2 FNYEAQ. The CDR3 spans 16 residues. The CDR3: CASSRARDSRGSPLHF. As DNA, the CDR3 is TGTGCCAGCAGCCGAGCCAGGGACTCTCGTGGTTCACCCCTCCACTTT.

The genes are TRBV5-1 and TRBJ2-2; 7 bases map to TRBD1. J was trimmed by 2 bases and V by 4 bases; bases with no gene match: 5. The CDR3 contains 15 residues. The germline V gene encodes CDR1 SGHRS and CDR2 YFSETQ. The CDR3 DNA reads as TGCGCCAGCAGCCGGACAGGTGGTAACACCGGGGAGCTGTTTTTT. This translates into CASSRTGGNTGELFF.

V usage is TRBV5-4 and J usage is TRBJ1-1, with a weak D call TRBD1 (5 bases). Trimming left V 4 bases short and J 11 bases short, with 15 bases between. The germline gives CDR1 SGHNT, CDR2 YYREEE (reference sequence). This CDR3 has 12 residues. The CDR3 reads CASSPEGLEAFF. The CDR3 region has the DNA TGTGCCAGCAGCCCTGAGGGACTAGAGGCTTTCTTT.

CDR3 DNA sequence: TGTGCCAGCAGTTTATCGGTCCTTGAAGCTTTCTTT. Encoded protein: CASSLSVLEAFF. The gene calls are TRBV27 and TRBJ1-1; D unclear. Looked up from germline, CDR1 is MNHEY and CDR2 is SMNVEV (reference sequence). The CDR3 is 12 amino acids. Deletions cut 0 bases from V and 7 bases from J, with 6 bases between.

The chain combines TRBV27 with TRBJ2-5; 9 bases line up with TRBD2. The CDR3 is 14 amino acids. J lost 4 bases, V lost 5 bases, and 5 bases had no gene match. Germline CDR1 reads MNHEY; CDR2 reads SMNVEV (reference sequence). CDR3 protein: CASSAGLARETQYF. The CDR3 DNA follows: TGTGCCAGCAGTGCCGGACTAGCGCGAGAGACCCAGTACTTC.

V usage is TRBV4-2 and J usage is TRBJ1-2, with no clear D. The length of the CDR3 is 15 residues. V was cut by 2 bases and J by 1 base, with 11 bases left in between. Per the germline V gene, CDR1 is LGHNA and CDR2 is YNFKEQ. DNA for the CDR3: TGTGCCAGCAGCCAAACGGCAGCCAATAACTATGGCTACACCTTC. It codes for CASSQTAANNYGYTF.

This chain joins TRBV5-1 and TRBJ2-7; unclear D gene. V was pared by 0 bases and J by 5 bases, with 6 bases between. From germline, CDR1 is SGHRS and CDR2 YFSETQ. The CDR3 contains 12 residues. The CDR3 protein is CASSLGAHEQYF. The DNA for the CDR3 is TGCGCCAGCAGCTTGGGCGCCCACGAGCAGTACTTC.

The gene calls are TRBV7-2 and TRBJ1-2, with D possibly being TRBD1 (6 bases). Per germline, CDR1 SGHTA and CDR2 FQGNSA. Trimming stripped 5 bases from V and 4 bases from J, with 17 bases between. This CDR3 spans 15 amino acids. CDR3 coding DNA: TGTGCCAGCAGCACGGGGAGGGGGATAACCTATGGCTACACCTTC. Translation gives CASSTGRGITYGYTF.

The rearrangement joins TRBV7-2 to TRBJ1-1, with D tentatively TRBD1 (5 bases). Germline CDR1 is SGHTA and CDR2 is FQGNSA. Trimming removed 5 bases from V and 0 bases from J, with 16 bases in between. There are 16 residues in the CDR3. The CDR3 is CASSRPRPGLNTEAFF. CDR3 DNA sequence: TGTGCCAGCAGCCGACCCCGGCCGGGACTGAACACTGAAGCTTTCTTT.

The gene calls are TRBV7-9 and TRBJ2-2; 11 bases map to TRBD2. Trimming removed 1 base from V and 5 bases from J; junction bases left unmatched: 0. The CDR3 length is 15 residues. Germline CDR1 SEHNR, CDR2 FQNEAQ (reference sequence). The CDR3 coding sequence is TGTGCCAGCAGCTTAGTAGCGGGAGGGACCGGGGAGCTGTTTTTT. Translating gives CASSLVAGGTGELFF.

This clone was counted between two and nine times. V is TRBV4-1 and J is TRBJ1-6; possibly TRBD1 for D (6 bases). Germline CDR1 and CDR2: MGHRA and YSYEKL. The CDR3 spans 15 residues. V was cut by 0 bases and J by 8 bases, with 11 bases left in between. CDR3 nucleotides: TGCGCCAGCAGCCAAGAGACAGGCCCCTATTCACCCCTCCACTTT. Amino acids: CASSQETGPYSPLHF.

V gene TRBV5-1 combines with J gene TRBJ2-3, with 7 bases fitting TRBD1. V trimming: 6 bases; J trimming: 3 bases; junction bases outside the gene matches: 7. CDR1 and CDR2 (germline): SGHRS, YFSETQ. The CDR3 is 14 residues long. CDR3 sequence (DNA): TGCGCCAGCAAACAGGGGCCGGTTACAGATACGCAGTATTTT. Translated: CASKQGPVTDTQYF.

This clone has more than one count but fewer than ten. This CDR3 is CSGQDSYNEQFF. The CDR3 region has the DNA TGCAGCGGACAAGACAGCTACAATGAGCAGTTCTTC. J is TRBJ2-1 and V is TRBV29-1; weak D call: TRBD1 (5 bases). V shed 7 bases and J shed 3 bases, with 10 bases lying between them. The CDR3 extends over 12 amino acids. Per germline, CDR1 SQVTM and CDR2 ANQGSEA.

V and J are TRBV11-2 and TRBJ2-7; 7 bases align to TRBD1. The CDR3 spans 14 residues. Germline V gene data show CDR1 as SGHAT and CDR2 as FQNNGV. Germline trimming cut 5 bases from V and 1 base from J; bases unmatched to any gene: 5. CDR3 residues: CASSLTGASYEQYF. In nucleotides, the CDR3 is TGTGCCAGCAGCCTTACAGGGGCTTCCTACGAGCAGTACTTC.

This chain uses TRBV18 with TRBJ1-1; tentative D call: TRBD1 (5 bases). The CDR3 runs 16 residues. Germline CDR1 KGHSH, CDR2 LQKENI. V lost 2 bases and J 0 bases, leaving 13 bases between the germline ends. The CDR3 DNA sequence: TGTGCCAGCTCACCAATCAGCGCGGGGGTGAACACTGAAGCTTTCTTT. It specifies CASSPISAGVNTEAFF. Complete variable domain (other parts from reference TRBV18 and TRBJ1-1): NAGVMQNPRHLVRRRGQEARLRCSPMKGHSHVYWYRQLPEEGLKFMVYLQKENIIDESGMPKERFSAEFPKEGPSILRIQQVVRGDSAAYFCASSPISAGVNTEAFFGQGTRLTVV.

The chain joins TRBV29-1 to TRBJ1-1, with 9 bases fitting TRBD1. CDR1 and CDR2 from the germline V gene are SQVTM and ANQGSEA. With V trimmed by 4 bases and J by 3 bases, 3 bases remained unmatched. This CDR3 spans 13 amino acids. CDR3 in DNA: TGCAGCGTTGGACAGGGGGATTACACTGAAGCTTTCTTT. The encoded protein is CSVGQGDYTEAFF.

The chain couples TRBV30 to TRBJ2-7, with TRBD1 matching over 8 bases. J was trimmed by 6 bases and V by 2 bases; bases with no gene match: 3. The CDR3 is 12 amino acids. Looked up from germline, CDR1 is GTSNPN and CDR2 is SVGIG (reference sequence). The CDR3 protein is CAWSLTGVEQYF. CDR3 coding DNA: TGTGCCTGGAGTCTGACAGGGGTCGAGCAGTACTTC.